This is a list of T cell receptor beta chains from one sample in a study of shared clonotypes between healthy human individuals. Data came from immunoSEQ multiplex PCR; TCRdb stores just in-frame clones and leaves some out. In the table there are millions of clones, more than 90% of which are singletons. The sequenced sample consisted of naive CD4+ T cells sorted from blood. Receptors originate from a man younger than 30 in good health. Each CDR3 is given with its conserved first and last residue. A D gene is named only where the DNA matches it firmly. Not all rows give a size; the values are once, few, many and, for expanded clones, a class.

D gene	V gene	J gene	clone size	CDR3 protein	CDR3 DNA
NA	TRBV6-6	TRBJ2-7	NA	CASSLRGDEQYF	TGTGCCAGCAGTCTCAGGGGCGACGAGCAGTACTTC
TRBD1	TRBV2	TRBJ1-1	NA	CASSPISGTVNTEAFF	TGTGCCAGCAGTCCTATTTCCGGGACAGTGAACACTGAAGCTTTCTTT
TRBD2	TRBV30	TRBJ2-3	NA	CAWVGTSGTDTQYF	TGTGCCTGGGTTGGGACTAGCGGCACAGATACGCAGTATTTT
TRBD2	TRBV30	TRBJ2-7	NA	CACKGTSGLYEQYF	TGTGCCTGTAAGGGGACTAGCGGGTTATACGAGCAGTACTTC
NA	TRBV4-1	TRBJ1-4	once	CASSQVLYEKLFF	TGCGCCAGCAGCCAAGTTCTATATGAAAAACTGTTTTTT
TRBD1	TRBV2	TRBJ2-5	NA	CASGTGVEETQYF	TGTGCCAGCGGTACAGGGGTGGAAGAGACCCAGTACTTC
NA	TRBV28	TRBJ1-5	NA	CAARGSNQPQHF	TGTGCCGCCCGGGGGAGCAATCAGCCCCAGCATTTT
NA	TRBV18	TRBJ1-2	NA	CASSPPGRGEAYTF	TGTGCCAGCTCACCACCGGGAAGGGGAGAAGCCTACACCTTC
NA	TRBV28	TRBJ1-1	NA	CASKLRGSNTEAFF	TGTGCCAGCAAATTAAGGGGATCGAACACTGAAGCTTTCTTT
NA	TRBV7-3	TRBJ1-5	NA	CASSLESGNQPQHF	TGTGCCAGCAGCTTAGAATCGGGCAATCAGCCCCAGCATTTT
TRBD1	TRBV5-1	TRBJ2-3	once	CASSVGQGLIGTDTQYF	TGCGCCAGCAGCGTGGGACAGGGGTTGATTGGCACAGATACGCAGTATTTT
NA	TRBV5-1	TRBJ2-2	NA	CASSLGHPTGELFF	TGCGCCAGCAGCTTGGGTCACCCCACCGGGGAGCTGTTTTTT
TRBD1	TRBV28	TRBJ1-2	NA	CASSSGQGLYGYTF	TGTGCCAGCAGTTCGGGACAGGGTCTTTATGGCTACACCTTC
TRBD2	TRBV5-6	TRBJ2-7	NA	CASSYWTGLAGGYEQYF	TGTGCCAGCAGCTATTGGACGGGACTAGCGGGAGGGTACGAGCAGTACTTC
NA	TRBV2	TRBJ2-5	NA	CASSGQGGGETQYF	TGTGCCAGCAGCGGCCAAGGGGGGGGAGAGACCCAGTACTTC
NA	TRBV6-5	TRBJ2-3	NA	CASSYSRTTSTDTQYF	TGTGCCAGCAGTTACTCGAGGACTACCAGCACAGATACGCAGTATTTT
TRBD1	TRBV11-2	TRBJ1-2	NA	CASIPRTGYGYTF	TGTGCCAGCATTCCCCGGACAGGGTATGGCTACACCTTC
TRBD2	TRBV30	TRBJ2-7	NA	CAWSVRRTSGSGSYEQYF	TGTGCCTGGAGTGTACGCCGGACTAGCGGGAGCGGTTCCTACGAGCAGTACTTC
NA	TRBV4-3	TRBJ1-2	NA	CASRNLGSDYGYTF	TGCGCCAGCAGAAACCTGGGGTCCGACTATGGCTACACCTTC
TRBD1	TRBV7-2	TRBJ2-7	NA	CASSARTGAYEQYF	TGTGCCAGCAGCGCTAGGACAGGAGCCTACGAGCAGTACTTC
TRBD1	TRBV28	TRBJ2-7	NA	CASSQTGGGPGAYEQYF	TGTGCCAGCAGCCAGACAGGGGGCGGGCCGGGAGCCTACGAGCAGTACTTC
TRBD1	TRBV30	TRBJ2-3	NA	CAWSDRSWTGGDTQYF	TGTGCCTGGAGTGACCGAAGTTGGACAGGGGGAGATACGCAGTATTTT
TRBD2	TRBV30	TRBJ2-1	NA	CAWTPRGAGGYNEQFF	TGTGCCTGGACTCCTAGGGGGGCGGGAGGCTACAATGAGCAGTTCTTC
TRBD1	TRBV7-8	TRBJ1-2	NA	CASSPVTGDYGYTF	TGTGCCAGCAGCCCTGTGACAGGGGACTATGGCTACACCTTC
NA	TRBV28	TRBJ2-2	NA	CASSFEPSGELFF	TGTGCCAGCAGTTTCGAACCCAGCGGGGAGCTGTTTTTT
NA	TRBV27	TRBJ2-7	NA	CASRRTDRGFYEQYF	TGTGCCAGCAGACGAACGGACAGAGGGTTCTACGAGCAGTACTTC
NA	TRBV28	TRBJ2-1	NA	CASSTEGAVPYNEQFF	TGTGCCAGCAGTACTGAGGGAGCGGTACCCTACAATGAGCAGTTCTTC
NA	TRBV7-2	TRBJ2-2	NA	CASSLAGGTGELFF	TGTGCCAGCAGCTTAGCAGGGGGCACCGGGGAGCTGTTTTTT
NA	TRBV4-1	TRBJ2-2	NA	CASSPVNTGELFF	TGCGCCAGCAGCCCGGTAAACACCGGGGAGCTGTTTTTT
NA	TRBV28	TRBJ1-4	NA	CASSLSGGNEKLFF	TGTGCCAGCAGTTTATCAGGTGGAAATGAAAAACTGTTTTTT
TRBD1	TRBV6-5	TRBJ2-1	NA	CASSKQGAPHNEQFF	TGTGCCAGCAGTAAACAGGGGGCCCCTCACAATGAGCAGTTCTTC
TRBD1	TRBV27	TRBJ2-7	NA	CASSLSIGWQGADLDEQYF	TGTGCCAGCAGTTTATCGATCGGATGGCAGGGGGCGGACCTGGACGAGCAGTACTTC
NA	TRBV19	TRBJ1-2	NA	CASKSDSGLYGYTF	TGTGCCAGTAAATCTGACAGCGGCCTCTATGGCTACACCTTC
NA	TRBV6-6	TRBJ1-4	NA	CASRFRVTNEKLFF	TGTGCCAGCAGATTCAGGGTAACTAATGAAAAACTGTTTTTT
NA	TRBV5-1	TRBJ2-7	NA	CASSLVGISPNEQYF	TGCGCCAGCAGCTTGGTGGGGATTTCTCCTAACGAGCAGTACTTC
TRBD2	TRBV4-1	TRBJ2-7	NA	CASSPTLAGGYERYF	TGCGCCAGCAGCCCCACACTAGCGGGAGGCTACGAGCGGTACTTC
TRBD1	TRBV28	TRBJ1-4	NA	CASTDRGGGEKLFF	TGTGCCAGCACAGACAGGGGAGGGGGCGAAAAACTGTTTTTT
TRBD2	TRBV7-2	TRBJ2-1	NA	CASSPSSGGYNEQFF	TGTGCCAGCAGCCCCTCTAGCGGGGGGTACAATGAGCAGTTCTTC
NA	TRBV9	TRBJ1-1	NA	CASSASREGGFTEAFF	TGTGCCAGCAGCGCCTCTAGGGAGGGAGGGTTTACTGAAGCTTTCTTT
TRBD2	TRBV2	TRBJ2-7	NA	CASSGLAGRYEQYF	TGTGCCAGCAGCGGACTAGCGGGGCGCTACGAGCAGTACTTC
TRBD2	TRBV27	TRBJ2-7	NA	CASSPGLAGPYEQYF	TGTGCCAGCAGCCCCGGACTAGCGGGACCGTACGAGCAGTACTTC
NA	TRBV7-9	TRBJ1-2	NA	CASRHSGTSGNGYTF	TGTGCCAGCAGACATTCCGGGACCTCTGGAAATGGCTACACCTTC
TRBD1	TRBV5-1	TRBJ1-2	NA	CASSATGASNYGYTF	TGCGCCAGCAGCGCAACAGGGGCCTCTAACTATGGCTACACCTTC
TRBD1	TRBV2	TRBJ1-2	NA	CASSLYRGGYGYTF	TGTGCCAGCAGCCTCTACAGGGGCGGGTATGGCTACACCTTC
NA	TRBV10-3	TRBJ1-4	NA	CAISETAYNEKLFF	TGTGCCATCAGTGAGACAGCTTATAATGAAAAACTGTTTTTT
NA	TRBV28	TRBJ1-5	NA	CASSLVGPGNQPQHF	TGTGCCAGCAGTTTGGTCGGACCTGGCAATCAGCCCCAGCATTTT
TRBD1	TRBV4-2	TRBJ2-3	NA	CASTYRGLEDTQYF	TGTGCCAGCACCTACAGGGGGCTGGAAGATACGCAGTATTTT
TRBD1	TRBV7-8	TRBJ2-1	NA	CASSSGQSYNEQFF	TGTGCCAGCAGCTCGGGACAGTCATACAATGAGCAGTTCTTC